This TCR beta chain emerged from a study of blood T cell repertoires in COVID-19. In the study's own analysis: Estimates of nucleated cell counts were drawn from the amplification of reference gene primers. Measured with immunoSEQ multiplex PCR; TCRdb has only the in-frame clones, and not every one. The V and J calls and clone size were taken over from that table, and D and trimming were inferred from the DNA. This sample has 30,000 to 35,000 clones, with more than 70% found just once. This clone was seen only a few times. Looked up from germline, CDR1 is SGHRS and CDR2 is YFSETQ. V was pared by 0 bases and J by 7 bases, with 6 bases of the junction left unmatched. The CDR3 is made up of 15 amino acids.

The chain has TRBV5-1 and TRBJ1-2; 10 nucleotides agree with TRBD1. Sequencing was performed on peripheral blood. The origin of this receptor is a human donor in a cohort sampled during active COVID-19. CDR3 DNA: TGCGCCAGCAGCTTGGCCGGGACAGGGGTTAGTGGCTACACCTTC. Translation gives CASSLAGTGVSGYTF.